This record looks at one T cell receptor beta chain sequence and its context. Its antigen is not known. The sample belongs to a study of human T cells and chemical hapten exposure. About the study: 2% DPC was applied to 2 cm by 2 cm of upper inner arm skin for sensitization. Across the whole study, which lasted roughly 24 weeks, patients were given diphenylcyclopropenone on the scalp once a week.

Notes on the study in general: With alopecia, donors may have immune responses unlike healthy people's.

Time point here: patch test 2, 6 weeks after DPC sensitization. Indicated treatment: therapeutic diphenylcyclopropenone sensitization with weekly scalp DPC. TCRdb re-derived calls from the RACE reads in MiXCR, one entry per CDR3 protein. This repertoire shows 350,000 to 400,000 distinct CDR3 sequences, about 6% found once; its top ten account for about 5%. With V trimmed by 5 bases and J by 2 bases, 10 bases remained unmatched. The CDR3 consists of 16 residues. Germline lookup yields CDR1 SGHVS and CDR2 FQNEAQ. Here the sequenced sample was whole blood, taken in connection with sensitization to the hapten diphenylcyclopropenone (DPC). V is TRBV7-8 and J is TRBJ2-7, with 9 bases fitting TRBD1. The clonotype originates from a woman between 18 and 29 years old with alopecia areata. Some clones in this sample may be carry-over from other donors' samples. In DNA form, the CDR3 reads TGTGCCAGCAGCCCACCCGGACAGGGGTTAACCTACGAGCAGTACTTC. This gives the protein CASSPPGQGLTYEQYF.